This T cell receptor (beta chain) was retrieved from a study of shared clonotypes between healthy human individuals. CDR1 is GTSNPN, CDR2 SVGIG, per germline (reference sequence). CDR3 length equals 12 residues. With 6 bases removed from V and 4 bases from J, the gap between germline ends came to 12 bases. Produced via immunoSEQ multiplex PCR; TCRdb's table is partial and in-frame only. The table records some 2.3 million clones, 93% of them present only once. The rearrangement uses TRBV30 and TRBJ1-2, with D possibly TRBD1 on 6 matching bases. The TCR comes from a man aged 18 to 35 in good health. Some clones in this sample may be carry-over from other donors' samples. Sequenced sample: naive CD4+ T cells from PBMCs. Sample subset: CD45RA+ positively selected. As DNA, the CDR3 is TGTGCCTGCTCCGGGACACCCTATGGCTACACCTTC. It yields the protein CACSGTPYGYTF.